This TCR beta chain is drawn from a study of shared clonotypes between healthy human individuals. The CDR3 sequence is 16 residues long. It was at deep level that the assay was run. Per sorted-subset replicate PCR, input was approximately 200 ng DNA, representing around 29,000 T cell genomes. Data came from immunoSEQ multiplex PCR; TCRdb stores just in-frame clones and leaves some out. The sample has more than 2,000,000 clones; 85% to 95% are singletons. Sequenced input: naive CD4+ T cells from PBMCs. Indicated subset: CD45RA+ positively selected. This chain connects TRBV21-1 to TRBJ2-3; the table's D call, TRBD2, was not checked against the DNA. TRBV21-1 is given as a pseudogene. The receptor was isolated from a man younger than 35 in good health. Some clones in this sample may be carry-over from other donors' samples. The DNA of the CDR3 is TGTGCCAGCAGCAAAGTTGGCGGTACAAGCACGGATACGCAGTATTTT. Its protein is CASSKVGGTSTDTQYF.